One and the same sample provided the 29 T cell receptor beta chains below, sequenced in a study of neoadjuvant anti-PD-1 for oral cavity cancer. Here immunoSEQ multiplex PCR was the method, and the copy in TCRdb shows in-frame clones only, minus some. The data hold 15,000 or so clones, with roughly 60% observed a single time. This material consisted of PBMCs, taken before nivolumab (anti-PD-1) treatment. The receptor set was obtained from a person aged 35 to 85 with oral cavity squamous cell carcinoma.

DNA of the CDR3: TGTGCCAGCAACATGGGACAGGGTTCTGGCTACACCTTC. Protein: CASNMGQGSGYTF. The genes are TRBV6-5 and TRBJ1-2, with TRBD1 identical over 9 bases. The CDR3 is 13 amino acids. Trimming cost V 7 bases and J 7 bases; bases outside gene matches: 7. Germline V gene data show CDR1 as MNHEY and CDR2 as SVGAGI.

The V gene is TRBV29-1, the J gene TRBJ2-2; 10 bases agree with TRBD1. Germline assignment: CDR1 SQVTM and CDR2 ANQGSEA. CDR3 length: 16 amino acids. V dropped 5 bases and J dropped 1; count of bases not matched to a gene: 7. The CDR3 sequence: CSVRTGGGLNTGELFF. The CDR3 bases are TGCAGCGTTCGGACAGGGGGTGGATTGAACACCGGGGAGCTGTTTTTT.

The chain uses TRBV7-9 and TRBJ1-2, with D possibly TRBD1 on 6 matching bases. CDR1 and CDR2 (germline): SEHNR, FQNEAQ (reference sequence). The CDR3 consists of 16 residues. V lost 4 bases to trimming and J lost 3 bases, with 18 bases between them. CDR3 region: CASSSGSGGSDYGYTF. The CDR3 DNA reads TGTGCCAGCAGCTCCGGTAGCGGGGGCTCGGACTATGGCTACACCTTC.

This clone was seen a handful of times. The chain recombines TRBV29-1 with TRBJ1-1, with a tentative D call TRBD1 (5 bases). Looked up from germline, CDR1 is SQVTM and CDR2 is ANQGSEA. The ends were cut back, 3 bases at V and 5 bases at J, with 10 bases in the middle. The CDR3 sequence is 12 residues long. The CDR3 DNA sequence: TGCAGCGTTGATCGGGCAGGGACTGAAGCTTTCTTT. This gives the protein CSVDRAGTEAFF.

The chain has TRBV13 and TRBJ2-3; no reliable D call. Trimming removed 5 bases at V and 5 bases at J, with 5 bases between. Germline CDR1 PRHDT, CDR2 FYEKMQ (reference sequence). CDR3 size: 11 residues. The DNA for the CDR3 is TGTGCCAGCAGCCTATTAGATACGCAGTATTTT. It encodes CASSLLDTQYF.

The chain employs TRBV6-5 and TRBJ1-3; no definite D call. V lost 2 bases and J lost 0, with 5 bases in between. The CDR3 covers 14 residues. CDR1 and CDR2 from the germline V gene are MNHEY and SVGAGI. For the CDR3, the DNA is TGTGCCAGCAGTTACACATACTCTGGAAACACCATATATTTT. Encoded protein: CASSYTYSGNTIYF.

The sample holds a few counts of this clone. The CDR3 DNA reads TGTGCCAGCAAGGTCGGCATCGGGGAGCTGTTTTTT. Protein sequence: CASKVGIGELFF. The chain combines TRBV27 with TRBJ2-2; the D is unclear. Germline values: CDR1 MNHEY, CDR2 SMNVEV (reference sequence). The CDR3 contains 12 residues. Trimming stripped 7 bases from V and 7 bases from J, with 10 bases between.

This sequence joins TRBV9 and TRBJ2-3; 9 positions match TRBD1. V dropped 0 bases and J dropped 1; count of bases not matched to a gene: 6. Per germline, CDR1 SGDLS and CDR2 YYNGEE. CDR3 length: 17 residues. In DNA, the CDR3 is TGTGCCAGCAGCGTAGAACAGGGGGCGGTTGGCACAGATACGCAGTATTTT. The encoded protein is CASSVEQGAVGTDTQYF. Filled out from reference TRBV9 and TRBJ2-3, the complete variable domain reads DSGVTQTPKHLITATGQRVTLRCSPRSGDLSVYWYQQSLDQGLQFLIQYYNGEERAKGNILERFSAQQFPDLHSELNLSSLELGDSALYFCASSVEQGAVGTDTQYFGPGTRLTVL.

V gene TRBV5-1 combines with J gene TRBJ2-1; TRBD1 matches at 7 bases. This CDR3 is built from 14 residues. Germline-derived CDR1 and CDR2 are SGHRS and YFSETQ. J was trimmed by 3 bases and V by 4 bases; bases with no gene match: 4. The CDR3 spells CASSEGANYNEQFF. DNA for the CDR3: TGCGCCAGCAGCGAGGGGGCGAACTACAATGAGCAGTTCTTC.

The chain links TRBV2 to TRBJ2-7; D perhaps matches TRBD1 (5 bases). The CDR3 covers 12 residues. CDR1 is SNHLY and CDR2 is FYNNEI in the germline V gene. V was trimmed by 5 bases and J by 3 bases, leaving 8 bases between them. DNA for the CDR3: TGTGCCAGCAGTACAGGTGGCTACGAGCAGTACTTC. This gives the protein CASSTGGYEQYF. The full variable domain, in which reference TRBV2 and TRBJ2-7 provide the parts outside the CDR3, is EPEVTQTPSHQVTQMGQEVILRCVPISNHLYFYWYRQILGQKVEFLVSFYNNEISEKSEIFDDQFSVERPDGSNFTLKIRSTKLEDSAMYFCASSTGGYEQYFGPGTRLTVT.

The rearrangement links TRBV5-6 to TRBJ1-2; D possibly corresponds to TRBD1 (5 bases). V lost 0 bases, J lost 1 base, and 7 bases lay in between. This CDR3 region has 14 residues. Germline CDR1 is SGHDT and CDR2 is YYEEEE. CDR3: CASSLDRRNYGYTF. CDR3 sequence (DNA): TGTGCCAGCAGCTTGGACAGGCGTAACTATGGCTACACCTTC.

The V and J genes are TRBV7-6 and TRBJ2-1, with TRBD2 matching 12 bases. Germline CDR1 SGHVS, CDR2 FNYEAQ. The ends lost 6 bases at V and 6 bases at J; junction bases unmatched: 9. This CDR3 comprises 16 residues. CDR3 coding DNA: TGTGCCAGCAGTTCTTCTAGCGGGAGGGCCGTCAATGAGCAGTTCTTC. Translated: CASSSSSGRAVNEQFF.

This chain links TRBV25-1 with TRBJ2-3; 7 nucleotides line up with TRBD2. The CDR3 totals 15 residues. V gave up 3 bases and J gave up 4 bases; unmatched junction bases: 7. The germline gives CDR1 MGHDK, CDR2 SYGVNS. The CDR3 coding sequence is TGTGCCAGCAGTGACGCGGGAGAGGTGGCAGATACGCAGTATTTT. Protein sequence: CASSDAGEVADTQYF.

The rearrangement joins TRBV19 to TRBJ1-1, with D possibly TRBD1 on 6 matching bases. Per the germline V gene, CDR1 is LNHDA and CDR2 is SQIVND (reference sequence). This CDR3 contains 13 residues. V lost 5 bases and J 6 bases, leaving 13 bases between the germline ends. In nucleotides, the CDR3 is TGTGCCAGTAGTCTTACAGGGTTGCCTGAAGCTTTCTTT. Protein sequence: CASSLTGLPEAFF.

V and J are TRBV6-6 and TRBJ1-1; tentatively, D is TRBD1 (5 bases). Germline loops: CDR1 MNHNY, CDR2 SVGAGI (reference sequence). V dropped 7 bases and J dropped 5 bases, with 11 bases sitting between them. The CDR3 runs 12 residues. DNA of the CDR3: TGTGCCAGCAACAACGGGGGAACTGAAGCTTTCTTT. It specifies CASNNGGTEAFF.

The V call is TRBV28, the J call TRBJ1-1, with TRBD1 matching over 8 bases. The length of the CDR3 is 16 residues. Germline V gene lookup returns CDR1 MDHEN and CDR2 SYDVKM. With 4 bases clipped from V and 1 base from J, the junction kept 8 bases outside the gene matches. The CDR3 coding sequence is TGTGCCAGCAGTTCCTGGACAGGGTCAGGGAACACTGAAGCTTTCTTT. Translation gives CASSSWTGSGNTEAFF.

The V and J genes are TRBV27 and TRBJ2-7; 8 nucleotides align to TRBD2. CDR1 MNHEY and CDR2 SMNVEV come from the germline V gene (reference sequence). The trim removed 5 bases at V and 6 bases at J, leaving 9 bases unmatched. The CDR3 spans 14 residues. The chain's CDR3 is CASSPGGAGSEQYF. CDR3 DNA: TGTGCCAGCAGTCCCGGGGGGGCCGGGAGCGAGCAGTACTTC.

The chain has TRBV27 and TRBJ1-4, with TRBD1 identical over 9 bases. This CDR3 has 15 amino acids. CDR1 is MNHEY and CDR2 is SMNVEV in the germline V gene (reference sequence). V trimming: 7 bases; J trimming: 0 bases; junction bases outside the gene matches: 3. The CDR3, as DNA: TGTGCCAGCAACAGGGGGCCTTCAACTAATGAAAAACTGTTTTTT. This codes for CASNRGPSTNEKLFF.

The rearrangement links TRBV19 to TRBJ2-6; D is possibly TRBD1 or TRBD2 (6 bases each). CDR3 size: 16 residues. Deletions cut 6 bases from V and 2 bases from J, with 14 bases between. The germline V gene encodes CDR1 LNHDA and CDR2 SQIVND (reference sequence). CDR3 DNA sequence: TGTGCCAGTAGAAATACAGGGAGGACTGGGGCCAACGTCCTGACTTTC. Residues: CASRNTGRTGANVLTF.

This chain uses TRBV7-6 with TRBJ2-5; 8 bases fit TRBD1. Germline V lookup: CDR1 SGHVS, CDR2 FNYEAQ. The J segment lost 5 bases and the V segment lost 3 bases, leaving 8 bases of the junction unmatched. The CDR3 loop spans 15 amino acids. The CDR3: CASSFNRGEGETQYF. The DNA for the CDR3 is TGTGCCAGCAGCTTTAACAGGGGGGAAGGGGAGACCCAGTACTTC.

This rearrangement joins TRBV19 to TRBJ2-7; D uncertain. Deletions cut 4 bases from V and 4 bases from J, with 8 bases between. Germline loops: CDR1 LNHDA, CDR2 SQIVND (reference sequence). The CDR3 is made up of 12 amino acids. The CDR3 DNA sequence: TGTGCCAGTAGTACCGTAGGGTACGAGCAGTACTTC. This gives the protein CASSTVGYEQYF. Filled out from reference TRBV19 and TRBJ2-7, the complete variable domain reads DGGITQSPKYLFRKEGQNVTLSCEQNLNHDAMYWYRQDPGQGLRLIYYSQIVNDFQKGDIAEGYSVSREKKESFPLTVTSAQKNPTAFYLCASSTVGYEQYFGPGTRLTVT.

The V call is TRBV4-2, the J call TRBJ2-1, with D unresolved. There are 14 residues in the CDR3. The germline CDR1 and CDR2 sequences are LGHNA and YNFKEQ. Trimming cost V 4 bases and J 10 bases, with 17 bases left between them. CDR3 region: CASSRGSQITEQFF. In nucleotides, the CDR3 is TGTGCCAGCAGCCGAGGCTCACAGATTACAGAGCAGTTCTTC.

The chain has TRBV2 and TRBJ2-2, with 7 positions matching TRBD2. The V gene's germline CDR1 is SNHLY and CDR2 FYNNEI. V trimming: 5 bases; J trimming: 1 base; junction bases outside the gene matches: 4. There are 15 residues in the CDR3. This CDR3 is CASSIREVNTGELFF. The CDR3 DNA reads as TGTGCCAGCAGTATACGGGAGGTGAACACCGGGGAGCTGTTTTTT.

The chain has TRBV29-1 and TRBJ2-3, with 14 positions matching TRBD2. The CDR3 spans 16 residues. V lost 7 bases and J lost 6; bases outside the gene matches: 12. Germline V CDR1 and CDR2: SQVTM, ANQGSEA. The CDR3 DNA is TGCAGCGCCGAAGGGACTAGCGGGAGCCTCAGGGATACGCAGTATTTT. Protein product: CSAEGTSGSLRDTQYF.

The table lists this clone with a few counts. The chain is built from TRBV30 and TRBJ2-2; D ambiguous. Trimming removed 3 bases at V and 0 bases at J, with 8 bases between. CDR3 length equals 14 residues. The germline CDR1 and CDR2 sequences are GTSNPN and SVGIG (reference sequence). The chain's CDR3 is CAWRPAPNTGELFF. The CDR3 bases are TGTGCCTGGAGGCCAGCCCCGAACACCGGGGAGCTGTTTTTT. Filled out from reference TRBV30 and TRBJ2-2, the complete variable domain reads SQTIHQWPATLVQPVGSPLSLECTVEGTSNPNLYWYRQAAGRGLQLLFYSVGIGQISSEVPQNLSASRPQDRQFILSSKKLLLSDSGFYLCAWRPAPNTGELFFGEGSRLTVL.

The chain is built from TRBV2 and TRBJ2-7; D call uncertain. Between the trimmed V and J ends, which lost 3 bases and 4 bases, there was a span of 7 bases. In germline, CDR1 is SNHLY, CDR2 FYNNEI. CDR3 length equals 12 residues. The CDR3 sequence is CASSEAFYEQYF. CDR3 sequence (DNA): TGTGCCAGCAGTGAGGCGTTTTACGAGCAGTACTTC.

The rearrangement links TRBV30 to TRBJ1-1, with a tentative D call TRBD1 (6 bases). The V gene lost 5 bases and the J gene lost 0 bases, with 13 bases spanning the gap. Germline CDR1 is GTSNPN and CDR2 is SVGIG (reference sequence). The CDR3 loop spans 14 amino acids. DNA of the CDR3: TGTGCCTGGGTCCGAACAGGGCTGAACACTGAAGCTTTCTTT. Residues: CAWVRTGLNTEAFF.

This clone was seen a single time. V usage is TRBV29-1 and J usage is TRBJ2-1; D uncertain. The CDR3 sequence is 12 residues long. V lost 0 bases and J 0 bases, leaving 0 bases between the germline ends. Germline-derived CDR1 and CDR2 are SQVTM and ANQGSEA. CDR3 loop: CSVEDSYNEQFF. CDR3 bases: TGCAGCGTTGAAGACTCCTACAATGAGCAGTTCTTC.

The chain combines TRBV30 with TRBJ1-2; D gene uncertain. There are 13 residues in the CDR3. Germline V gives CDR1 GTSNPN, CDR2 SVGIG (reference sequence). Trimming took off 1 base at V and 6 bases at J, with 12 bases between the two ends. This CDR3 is CAWSASAANGYTF. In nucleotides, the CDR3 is TGTGCCTGGAGTGCCTCCGCTGCAAATGGCTACACCTTC.